The entry below describes one T cell receptor beta chain. The data are from a study of OX40 agonist ivuxolimab in advanced cancers. V shed 2 bases and J shed 1 base, with 11 bases lying between them. The germline V gene has CDR1 SQVTM and CDR2 ANQGSEA. The CDR3 runs to 15 residues. Clones were sequenced by immunoSEQ multiplex PCR, and TCRdb holds only the in-frame ones, with some missing. Of 70,000 to 85,000 clones listed, under 95% are singletons. Specimen: CD4+ or CD8+ T cells sorted from blood, collected in a trial of the OX40 agonist ivuxolimab. The clonotype was recovered from an adult with an advanced solid tumor such as melanoma, head and neck, liver or kidney cancer. V and J are TRBV29-1 and TRBJ2-2; D is possibly TRBD1 or TRBD2 (5 bases each). CDR3 in DNA: TGCAGCGTTGAATGGGGGAAGGGGAACACCGGGGAGCTGTTTTTT. Its protein product is CSVEWGKGNTGELFF.